Each of the 5 T cell receptor beta chains below was sequenced from the same sample in a study of regulatory T cells in long-lasting Graves disease. Stated time point: newly diagnosed GD, antithyroid drugs for less than 3 months. The authors made the TCR library using RNA they extracted from PBMCs. Both iRepertoire HTBI primers and Arm-PCR of CDR3 regions were used to build the TCR beta libraries. One entry per CDR3 protein results from TCRdb running MiXCR on the multiplex PCR reads. The table lists 350,000 to 500,000 distinct CDR3 sequences, approximately 15% of them singletons. These same records also appear under a second study, on T cells in Graves' hyperthyroidism and ophthalmopathy.

The sequencing used peripheral blood mononuclear cells (PBMCs), collected at new diagnosis, from a patient treated with antithyroid drugs. These receptors all come from a woman aged 45-65 years with Graves disease.

This clonotype appeared many times. CDR3: CACIDRDRNTEAFF. In DNA form, the CDR3 reads TGTGCCTGTATAGACAGGGATCGGAACACTGAAGCTTTCTTT. The chain is built from TRBV30 and TRBJ1-1, with TRBD1 matching 7 bases. V was clipped by 6 bases and J by 1 base; unmatched bases: 8. This CDR3 region has 14 residues. Per the germline V gene, CDR1 is GTSNPN and CDR2 is SVGIG (reference sequence). Looking up the rest from reference TRBV30 and TRBJ1-1 gives the full variable domain: SQTIHQWPATLVQPVGSPLSLECTVEGTSNPNLYWYRQAAGRGLQLLFYSVGIGQISSEVPQNLSASRPQDRQFILSSKKLLLSDSGFYLCACIDRDRNTEAFFGQGTRLTVV.

Only a few counts were recorded for this clonotype. The chain recombines TRBV11-2 with TRBJ2-2; no definite D call. The CDR3 is 13 residues long. Germline V gene sequence: CDR1 SGHAT, CDR2 FQNNGV. The germline V and J ends were trimmed by 5 bases and 5 bases, with 9 bases remaining between them. For the CDR3, the DNA is TGTGCCAGCAGCGCCCCAAAGACCGGGGAGCTGTTTTTT. Residues: CASSAPKTGELFF.

The table lists this clonotype with many counts. The gene calls are TRBV6-9 and TRBJ1-2; maybe TRBD1 (6 bases). Germline loops: CDR1 MNHGY, CDR2 SVAAGI. Trimming pared 3 bases from V and 5 bases from J, leaving 19 bases between. The CDR3 is made up of 16 amino acids. The CDR3 sequence is CASSYTGGPEGYGYTF. CDR3 DNA sequence: TGTGCCAGCAGTTACACGGGGGGCCCGGAGGGGTATGGCTACACCTTC.

This clonotype was counted at least ten times. The genes are TRBV28 and TRBJ1-1; 8 bases map to TRBD1. The ends lost 5 bases at V and 0 bases at J; junction bases unmatched: 5. Germline V CDR1 and CDR2: MDHEN, SYDVKM. The CDR3 is 15 residues long. DNA of the CDR3: TGTGCCAGCAGTCTGGACAGGGCGTTGAACACTGAAGCTTTCTTT. Protein: CASSLDRALNTEAFF.

This clonotype was observed many times. J is TRBJ1-1 and V is TRBV12-3 or TRBV12-4; TRBD1 is a possible D gene (5 bases). The CDR3 totals 17 residues. With 4 bases removed from V and 1 base from J, the gap between germline ends came to 19 bases. The CDR3 spells CASSSKGGEVRNTEAFF. The CDR3 DNA is TGTGCCAGCAGTTCCAAGGGAGGGGAAGTAAGGAACACTGAAGCTTTCTTT.